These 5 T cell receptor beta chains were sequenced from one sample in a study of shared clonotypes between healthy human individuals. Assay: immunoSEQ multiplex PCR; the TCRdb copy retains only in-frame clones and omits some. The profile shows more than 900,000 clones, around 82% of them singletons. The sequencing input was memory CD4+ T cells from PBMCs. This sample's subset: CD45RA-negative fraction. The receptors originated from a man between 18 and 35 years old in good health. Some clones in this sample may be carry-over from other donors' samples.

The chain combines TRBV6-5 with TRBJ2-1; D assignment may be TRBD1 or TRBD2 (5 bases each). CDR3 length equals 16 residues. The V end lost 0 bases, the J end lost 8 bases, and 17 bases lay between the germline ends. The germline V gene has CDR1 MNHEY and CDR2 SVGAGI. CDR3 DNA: TGTGCCAGCAGTTACTCTACACAGGTCACGGAGGATGAGCAGTTCTTC. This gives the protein CASSYSTQVTEDEQFF.

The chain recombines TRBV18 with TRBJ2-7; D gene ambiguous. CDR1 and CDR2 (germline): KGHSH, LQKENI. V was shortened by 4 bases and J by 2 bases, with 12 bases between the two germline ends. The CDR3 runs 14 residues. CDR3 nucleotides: TGTGCCAGCTCACTGTCAGCTGCGACCTACGAGCAGTACTTC. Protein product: CASSLSAATYEQYF.

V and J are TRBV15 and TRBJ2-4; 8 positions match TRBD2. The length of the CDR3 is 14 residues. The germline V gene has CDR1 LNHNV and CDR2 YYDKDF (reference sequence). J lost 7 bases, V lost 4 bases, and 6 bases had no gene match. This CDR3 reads CATSTRTSQNIQYF. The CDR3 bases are TGTGCCACCAGCACAAGGACTAGCCAGAACATTCAGTACTTC.

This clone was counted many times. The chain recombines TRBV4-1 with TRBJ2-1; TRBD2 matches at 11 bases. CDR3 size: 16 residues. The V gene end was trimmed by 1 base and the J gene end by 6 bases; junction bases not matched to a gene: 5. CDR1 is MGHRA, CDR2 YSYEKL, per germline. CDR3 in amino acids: CASSQGGSGRANEQFF. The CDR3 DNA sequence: TGCGCCAGCAGCCAAGGGGGTAGCGGGAGGGCCAATGAGCAGTTCTTC.

The CDR3 DNA is TGTGCCAGCAGTGTGCAGGGGGCGAGGAACACTGAAGCTTTCTTT. Residues: CASSVQGARNTEAFF. This chain uses TRBV6-5 with TRBJ1-1; 8 nucleotides match TRBD1. Germline V lookup: CDR1 MNHEY, CDR2 SVGAGI. With V trimmed by 5 bases and J by 1 base, 6 bases remained unmatched. The CDR3 sequence is 15 residues long.